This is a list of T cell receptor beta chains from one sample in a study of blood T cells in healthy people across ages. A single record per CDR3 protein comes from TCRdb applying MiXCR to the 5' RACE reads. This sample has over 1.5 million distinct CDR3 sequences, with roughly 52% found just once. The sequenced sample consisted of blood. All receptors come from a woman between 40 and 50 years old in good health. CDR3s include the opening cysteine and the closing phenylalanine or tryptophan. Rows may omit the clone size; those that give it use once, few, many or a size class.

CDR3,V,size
CASSPTEKSQYF,TRBV18,few
CAISFPPGNNEQFF,TRBV10-3,few
CASSYDGSRKTQYF,TRBV6-5,.
CSARPSRDFSPNEQYF,TRBV20-1,few
CASSSGTAATNEKLFF,TRBV6-2/TRBV6-3,.
CASSVALRADYGYTF,TRBV9,once
CSVSWDSNYGYTF,TRBV29-1,.
CSVEDISGTEQYF,TRBV29-1,few
CASSPTGRVVLNEQFF,TRBV7-3,.
CASSLEGRGNNEKLFF,TRBV5-1,.
CASSMEPLGNEQFF,TRBV19,.
CASRSHTVRGRETQYF,TRBV12-3/TRBV12-4,.
CASSLTSGGALGEQFF,TRBV7-2,few
CATSWTADTQYF,TRBV6-2/TRBV6-3,.
CASRPPGHHQETQYF,TRBV6-5,.
CASSQGRSEYTGYTF,TRBV3-1,.
CASRGQAWEETQYF,TRBV6-2/TRBV6-3,.
CSARDPWGTGGSTGELFF,TRBV20-1,.
CSASRTGPYQPQHF,TRBV20-1,.
CASSKIKTGPDNEQFF,TRBV4-2,.
CSVEGDTGGRYTQYF,TRBV29-1,.
CASSYWDSRTDTQYF,TRBV6-2/TRBV6-3,few
CASSFRYEQYF,TRBV7-2,many
CASSWGTGRTDTQYF,TRBV27,.
CASSYTSAGETQYF,TRBV6-2/TRBV6-3,.
CASSQEHYPGWDQYF,TRBV4-3,.
CASSQGVGQVDEQFF,TRBV4-1,.
CASSQDGTRTDTQYF,TRBV4-3,.
CASSQGRGLTEAFF,TRBV3-1,.
CASSQEGLGTSQGPYEQYF,TRBV4-1,.
CASSLYSGGRDEQFF,TRBV12-3/TRBV12-4,.
CASSLTRGSGYF,TRBV28,.
CASSDRLNYGYTF,TRBV25-1,few
CASRPPGEETQYF,TRBV7-7,few
CASSKGLDYGYTF,TRBV25-1,.
CAGSRPTGYTF,TRBV28,.
CASSFDRGLSGANVLTF,TRBV28,.
CASRPRTGFRPYEQYF,TRBV27,few
CASSPVSGGPYNEQFF,TRBV12-3/TRBV12-4,.
CATSGDRVSPETQYF,TRBV24-1,.
CASSFYGLAGGIAYEQYF,TRBV5-6,.
CASREPIPTNEKLFF,TRBV6-6,few
CASSVATSGGPYNEQFF,TRBV9,.